These 16 T cell receptor beta chains originate from one sample sequenced in a study of blood T cells in healthy people across ages. The use of a sample-barcoded 5' primer and a J-beta primer mix characterized a second PCR of roughly 6 to 11 cycles. A single record per CDR3 protein comes from TCRdb applying MiXCR to the 5' RACE reads. The repertoire holds roughly 680,000 distinct CDR3 sequences, with 52% as singletons. The sample comprised blood. The receptors come from an elderly woman in good health.

Ten or more counts support this clonotype. This rearrangement joins TRBV6-5 to TRBJ1-6; no clear D. The CDR3 consists of 12 residues. CDR1 is MNHEY and CDR2 is SVGAGI in the germline V gene. Trimming took off 4 bases at V and 10 bases at J, with 8 bases between the two ends. CDR3 amino acids: CASSSASSPLHF. DNA of the CDR3: TGTGCCAGCAGTTCGGCGAGCTCACCCCTCCACTTT.

J is TRBJ1-2 and V is TRBV3-1; 9 nucleotides line up with TRBD1. V shed 4 bases and J 8 bases; nucleotides not matched to a gene: 8. The CDR3 sequence is 14 residues long. Germline V CDR1 and CDR2: LGHDT, YNNKEL (reference sequence). The CDR3 DNA follows: TGTGCCAGCAGCCCCATTGGGACAGGGCGCGGCTACACCTTC. Protein sequence: CASSPIGTGRGYTF.

This clonotype was seen a few times. This chain uses TRBV20-1 with TRBJ2-7, with TRBD1 matching 7 bases. V was clipped by 5 bases and J by 4 bases; unmatched bases: 14. This CDR3 contains 15 residues. The germline gives CDR1 DFQATT, CDR2 SNEGSKA (reference sequence). The chain's CDR3 is CSADPGQKIGYEQYF. In DNA form, the CDR3 reads TGCAGTGCTGACCCGGGACAGAAGATAGGGTACGAGCAGTACTTC.

This clonotype was seen repeatedly, ten times or more. This sequence joins TRBV5-1 and TRBJ2-5; TRBD2 aligns across 11 bases. The V gene end was trimmed by 4 bases and the J gene end by 7 bases; junction bases not matched to a gene: 9. CDR1 is SGHRS and CDR2 is YFSETQ in the germline V gene. This CDR3 region has 15 residues. The CDR3 bases are TGCGCCAGCAGCGACCTGACTAGCGGGGCGGCGACCCAGTACTTC. Protein product: CASSDLTSGAATQYF. The variable domain in full, completed from reference TRBV5-1 and TRBJ2-5, reads KAGVTQTPRYLIKTRGQQVTLSCSPISGHRSVSWYQQTPGQGLQFLFEYFSETQRNKGNFPGRFSGRQFSNSRSEMNVSTLELGDSALYLCASSDLTSGAATQYFGPGTRLLVL.

This clonotype has only one observation. The chain recombines TRBV4-1 with TRBJ1-2; a weak D match, TRBD1 (5 bases). Germline V lookup: CDR1 MGHRA, CDR2 YSYEKL. This CDR3 region has 14 residues. The germline V and J ends were trimmed by 4 bases and 4 bases, with 13 bases remaining between them. The DNA of the CDR3 is TGCGCCAGCAGCCCAACGGAGGGGACCTATGGCTACACCTTC. As protein: CASSPTEGTYGYTF.

The chain uses TRBV6-5 and TRBJ2-5; D uncertain. This CDR3 is 15 amino acids long. Germline lookup yields CDR1 MNHEY and CDR2 SVGAGI. V gave up 4 bases and J gave up 6 bases, with 18 bases separating them. The CDR3 spells CASSSIALQGKTQYF. In DNA form, the CDR3 reads TGTGCCAGCAGTTCGATCGCCTTACAAGGGAAGACCCAGTACTTC.

Ten or more counts support this clonotype. V gene TRBV6-1 combines with J gene TRBJ2-3; TRBD1 might be the D (5 bases). The CDR3 loop spans 19 amino acids. V was shortened by 5 bases and J by 1 base, with 25 bases between the two germline ends. CDR1 is MNHNS and CDR2 is SASEGT in the germline V gene. Here the CDR3 reads CASSRAGRSGLGRTDTQYF. The DNA for the CDR3 is TGTGCCAGCAGTCGCGCAGGACGCTCAGGGTTGGGTCGCACAGATACGCAGTATTTT.

This clonotype was recorded at least ten times. The rearrangement joins TRBV7-9 to TRBJ2-1; 11 bases align to TRBD2. Germline loops: CDR1 SEHNR, CDR2 FQNEAQ (reference sequence). The V segment lost 3 bases and the J segment 10 bases; nucleotides outside the gene matches: 8. This CDR3 spans 15 amino acids. CDR3: CASSFELAGVKEQFF. CDR3 coding DNA: TGTGCCAGCAGCTTTGAACTAGCGGGGGTAAAAGAGCAGTTCTTC.

This clonotype was observed many times. The V call is TRBV28, the J call TRBJ1-2; 12 bases are shared with TRBD1. The J segment lost 4 bases and the V segment lost 7 bases, leaving 4 bases of the junction unmatched. Germline values: CDR1 MDHEN, CDR2 SYDVKM. This CDR3 has 14 residues. The CDR3 spells CASTPGQGAYGYTF. The CDR3 DNA is TGTGCCAGCACCCCGGGACAGGGGGCCTATGGCTACACCTTC.

This clonotype was observed a few times. This sequence joins TRBV6-5 and TRBJ2-7; 11 bases line up with TRBD2. Trimming took 0 bases from V and 1 from J; bases not matched to a gene: 5. The CDR3 contains 17 residues. Looked up from germline, CDR1 is MNHEY and CDR2 is SVGAGI. The CDR3 here is CASSYSPSGGLSYEQYF. As DNA, the CDR3 is TGTGCCAGCAGTTACTCTCCTAGCGGGGGGTTATCCTACGAGCAGTACTTC.

This clonotype has at least ten counts. CDR3 DNA sequence: TGTGCCATCAGGTACTCCGTTGGGGAGACCCAGTACTTC. Protein product: CAIRYSVGETQYF. The chain recombines TRBV10-3 with TRBJ2-5; D remains ambiguous. V lost 6 bases and J lost 5, with 13 bases in between. Germline V gene lookup returns CDR1 ENHRY and CDR2 SYGVKD. The CDR3 has 13 residues.

The V call is TRBV12-3 or TRBV12-4, the J call TRBJ2-1, with D perhaps assigned TRBD1 or TRBD2 (6 bases each). The V and J ends lost 9 bases and 6 bases respectively, with 21 bases between them. The CDR3 spans 15 residues. CDR3 loop: CASAYGGLRGNEQFF. CDR3 DNA sequence: TGTGCCAGTGCGTACGGGGGCCTGCGTGGCAATGAGCAGTTCTTC.

V gene TRBV24-1 combines with J gene TRBJ2-3, with 7 bases lining up with TRBD2. The junction had 9 bases not matched to a gene; V was cut back by 4 bases and J by 6 bases. Germline assignment: CDR1 KGHDR and CDR2 SFDVKD. The CDR3 contains 15 residues. DNA for the CDR3: TGTGCCACCAGTGAGGCTAGCGGTAGCAGGGATACGCAGTATTTT. Protein product: CATSEASGSRDTQYF.

To note about this clonotype: Being one base from a much bigger clone, this may be a read error. The J gene is TRBJ2-1, the V gene TRBV20-1; 9 bases line up with TRBD2. The trim removed 6 bases at V and 2 bases at J, leaving 5 bases unmatched. The CDR3 spans 14 residues. Germline V gene data show CDR1 as DFQATT and CDR2 as SNEGSKA (reference sequence). In nucleotides, the CDR3 is TGCAGTGCAATTAGCGGGGGTACCTACAATGAGCAGTTCTTC. This encodes CSAISGGTYNEQFF.

V usage is TRBV20-1 and J usage is TRBJ2-1; TRBD1 agrees at 9 bases. Germline V gives CDR1 DFQATT, CDR2 SNEGSKA (reference sequence). V shed 1 base and J 5 bases; nucleotides not matched to a gene: 3. CDR3 length: 14 amino acids. The CDR3 DNA follows: TGCAGTGCTAGAGTGTGGGACAGGGACAATGAGCAGTTCTTC. It specifies CSARVWDRDNEQFF.

Notes on this clonotype: A clone one base away is much larger, so this may be a read error. This chain links TRBV29-1 with TRBJ2-1; 9 bases are shared with TRBD2. TRBJ2-7 matches the DNA end more closely, so the J call is doubtful. The CDR3 is 14 residues long. CDR1 is SQVTM, CDR2 ANQGSEA, per germline. The DNA for the CDR3 is TGCAGCCATGGCGGGAGGGTCTCCTACAATGAGCAGTACTTC. As protein: CSHGGRVSYNEQYF.